The 2 T cell receptor beta chains listed next were all sequenced from one sample in a study of cytomegalovirus exposure and HLA in healthy donors. Amplification used 60 Vbeta primers and 13 Jbeta primers. The protocol was immunoSEQ multiplex PCR, while the TCRdb copy is restricted to in-frame clones and leaves out a portion. Among some 97,000 clones, more than 75% were seen once, and the ten largest hold under 4.5%. The sequencing input was PBMCs. Receptor source: a woman between 50 and 59 years old in good health and CMV-seropositive.

The chain couples TRBV11-2 to TRBJ1-3; D may be TRBD1 (6 bases). The V end lost 5 bases, the J end lost 2 bases, and 13 bases lay between the germline ends. CDR3 length equals 15 residues. Germline V gene data show CDR1 as SGHAT and CDR2 as FQNNGV. CDR3: CASSPHAGAGNTIYF. The CDR3 DNA is TGTGCCAGCAGCCCCCATGCAGGGGCTGGAAACACCATATATTTT. Full variable domain (missing parts from reference TRBV11-2 and TRBJ1-3): EAGVAQSPRYKIIEKRQSVAFWCNPISGHATLYWYQQILGQGPKLLIQFQNNGVVDDSQLPKDRFSAERLKGVDSTLKIQPAKLEDSAVYLCASSPHAGAGNTIYFGEGSWLTVV.

The V call is TRBV2, the J call TRBJ1-2, with TRBD1 matching 8 bases. The CDR3 has 16 residues. The germline V gene has CDR1 SNHLY and CDR2 FYNNEI. J lost 1 base, V lost 3 bases, and 7 bases had no gene match. Here the CDR3 reads CASSDVRGLVNYGYTF. CDR3 sequence (DNA): TGTGCCAGCAGTGATGTCAGGGGGCTCGTTAACTATGGCTACACCTTC.